This TCR beta chain appears in the sequencing data of a study of T cells after yellow fever vaccination. Overall study results and limits: Most clones from primary vaccination were detected again post-booster (roughly 96% CD4, around 88% CD8). There was a possibility that FACS-sorted repertoires contained abundant clonotypes contaminating from the bulk population.

Notes on this clonotype: Antigen unknown.

One entry per CDR3 protein results from TCRdb running MiXCR on the 5' RACE reads. The data contain about 310,000 distinct CDR3 sequences, about 3.5% of them seen just once; the ten biggest clones take up 23%. The germline V gene has CDR1 SEHNR and CDR2 FQNEAQ (reference sequence). The CDR3 has 15 residues. The V end was cut by 5 bases, the J end by 2 bases, with 13 bases between. Sample: PBMCs, taken on the day of the yellow fever booster vaccination. This TCR came from a man younger than 30 who received the YFV17D yellow fever vaccine. The chain employs TRBV7-9 and TRBJ1-3; D might be TRBD1 (5 bases). The CDR3 DNA is TGTGCCAGCAGCCCGGACGCAGGGCCTGGAAACACCATATATTTT. Its protein product is CASSPDAGPGNTIYF.